These 3 T cell receptor beta chains came from one sample sequenced in a study of T-cell memory formation after mild COVID-19. TCRdb reprocessed the 5' RACE reads via MiXCR and lists one record per CDR3 protein. The sample holds about 450,000 distinct CDR3 sequences, less than 25% seen once. Sequencing input: PBMCs or a T cell subset sorted from them (not recorded which). Receptors were obtained from an adult woman who had mild COVID-19 (a few samples of this study predate the infection). Cell type and time point are not known.

The CDR3 reads CATSDLPGELFF. CDR3 in DNA: TGTGCCACCAGTGATTTGCCCGGGGAGCTGTTTTTT. The chain carries TRBV24-1 and TRBJ2-2; D not certain. CDR1 is KGHDR, CDR2 SFDVKD, per germline. The CDR3 sequence is 12 residues long. Trimming took 0 bases from V and 6 from J, leaving 1 base between them.

This clonotype was seen at least ten times. This sequence joins TRBV29-1 and TRBJ2-7; 9 positions agree with TRBD2. V lost 4 bases, J lost 4 bases, and 8 bases stayed unmatched. The CDR3 totals 14 residues. Germline V gene sequence: CDR1 SQVTM, CDR2 ANQGSEA. This CDR3 is CSVAAAGGPYEQYF. CDR3 in DNA: TGCAGCGTTGCGGCTGCGGGAGGGCCGTACGAGCAGTACTTC.

This clonotype was counted only a few times. The rearrangement joins TRBV29-1 to TRBJ1-2; D perhaps matches TRBD1 (5 bases). Deletions cut 4 bases from V and 3 bases from J, with 12 bases between. Germline CDR1 is SQVTM and CDR2 is ANQGSEA. This CDR3 has 13 amino acids. The CDR3 sequence: CSVGGLGDYGYTF. The CDR3 region has the DNA TGCAGCGTTGGAGGACTGGGGGACTATGGCTACACCTTC.